The 12 T cell receptor beta chains in this list originate from one sample, sequenced in a study of T cell changes during pregnancy in multiple sclerosis. The data were produced by immunoSEQ multiplex PCR, yet TCRdb's version contains in-frame clones alone and is incomplete. The sample yields around 72,000 clones, around 91% seen once. Sequences were derived from peripheral blood, sampled in the third trimester of pregnancy. The receptors originated from a female donor in good health, enrolled as a control in a pregnancy study.

The rearrangement uses TRBV9 and TRBJ1-2, with 8 bases that match TRBD1. The germline V gene encodes CDR1 SGDLS and CDR2 YYNGEE. Unmatched junction bases numbered 6, after V lost 0 bases and J lost 2 bases. The CDR3 is 16 amino acids. In DNA form, the CDR3 reads TGTGCCAGCAGCGTAGGGACAGGGTTCGGCAACTATGGCTACACCTTC. Protein: CASSVGTGFGNYGYTF.

The rearrangement links TRBV7-2 to TRBJ1-2; possibly TRBD1 for D (5 bases). The V gene's germline CDR1 is SGHTA and CDR2 FQGNSA. CDR3 length equals 16 residues. V lost 1 base, J lost 4 bases, and 16 bases lay in between. The CDR3 spells CASSLVQGSLGYGYTF. In DNA form, the CDR3 reads TGTGCCAGCAGCTTAGTTCAGGGAAGTCTGGGCTATGGCTACACCTTC.

The chain has TRBV28 and TRBJ1-2; D possibly corresponds to TRBD1 (6 bases). The germline gives CDR1 MDHEN, CDR2 SYDVKM. V was shortened by 1 base and J by 6 bases, with 15 bases between the two germline ends. The CDR3 runs 15 residues. The DNA for the CDR3 is TGTGCCAGCAGTTTATTTATAGGACAGACGAATGGCTACACCTTC. Amino acids: CASSLFIGQTNGYTF.

As DNA, the CDR3 is TGTGCCAGCAGCTTAGCGTGGCAGGCCCTTGTCCCTAACTATGGCTACACCTTC. Translation: CASSLAWQALVPNYGYTF. V and J are TRBV7-2 and TRBJ1-2, with D unresolved. Germline CDR1 and CDR2: SGHTA and FQGNSA. CDR3 size: 18 residues. V gave up 0 bases and J gave up 0 bases, with 17 bases separating them.

The rearrangement uses TRBV19 and TRBJ1-6; 9 bases are shared with TRBD1. With V trimmed by 6 bases and J by 9 bases, 6 bases remained unmatched. The CDR3 loop spans 14 amino acids. CDR1 and CDR2 (germline): LNHDA, SQIVND (reference sequence). The CDR3 spells CASSDRGDSSPLHF. CDR3 sequence (DNA): TGTGCCAGTAGCGACAGGGGGGACAGTTCACCCCTCCACTTT.

This rearrangement joins TRBV11-3 to TRBJ1-3; D call uncertain. Per germline, CDR1 SGHNT and CDR2 YENEEA. The V gene lost 5 bases and the J gene lost 0 bases, with 5 bases spanning the gap. The CDR3 consists of 13 residues. Written as DNA, the CDR3 is TGTGCCAGCAGCCGTTACTCTGGAAACACCATATATTTT. Translating gives CASSRYSGNTIYF.

The rearrangement joins TRBV2 to TRBJ2-2; the D gene is possibly TRBD1 (6 bases). There are 18 residues in the CDR3. V was clipped by 3 bases and J by 0 bases, with 17 bases between them. Germline CDR1 is SNHLY and CDR2 is FYNNEI. CDR3 bases: TGTGCCAGCAGTGAGGCGTTGCAGGGGCTCTCGAACACCGGGGAGCTGTTTTTT. It codes for CASSEALQGLSNTGELFF. Complete variable domain (other parts from reference TRBV2 and TRBJ2-2): EPEVTQTPSHQVTQMGQEVILRCVPISNHLYFYWYRQILGQKVEFLVSFYNNEISEKSEIFDDQFSVERPDGSNFTLKIRSTKLEDSAMYFCASSEALQGLSNTGELFFGEGSRLTVL.

The V gene is TRBV5-4, the J gene TRBJ2-1; 8 bases are shared with TRBD1. V was clipped by 4 bases and J by 10 bases; unmatched bases: 4. The CDR3 is 12 amino acids. CDR1 and CDR2 (germline): SGHNT, YYREEE (reference sequence). The CDR3 region has the DNA TGTGCCAGCAGCGCCGGGGACAGGGAGCAGTTCTTC. Amino acids: CASSAGDREQFF.

The chain couples TRBV6-4 to TRBJ1-2, with TRBD1 matching over 8 bases. The germline gives CDR1 MRHNA, CDR2 SNTAGT. The CDR3 is 16 amino acids. V shed 5 bases, J shed 4 bases, and the junction held 12 bases outside the gene matches. The CDR3 sequence: CASSPTGALEVYGYTF. The CDR3 DNA reads as TGTGCCAGCAGTCCGACAGGGGCGCTCGAGGTCTATGGCTACACCTTC.

The J gene is TRBJ2-1, the V gene TRBV2; D unclear. The length of the CDR3 is 16 residues. Deletions cut 7 bases from V and 0 bases from J, with 16 bases between. CDR1 SNHLY and CDR2 FYNNEI come from the germline V gene. The CDR3 here is CASTPRSWSSYNEQFF. The CDR3 coding sequence is TGTGCCAGCACCCCCCGGAGCTGGAGCTCCTACAATGAGCAGTTCTTC.

The gene calls are TRBV11-2 and TRBJ1-1, with 7 bases identical to TRBD1. This CDR3 has 20 amino acids. V shed 0 bases, J shed 1 base, and the junction held 17 bases outside the gene matches. The V gene's germline CDR1 is SGHAT and CDR2 FQNNGV. CDR3 protein: CASSLDQLLGGRTANTEAFF. DNA of the CDR3: TGTGCCAGCAGCTTAGATCAGCTATTAGGGGGCCGGACAGCGAACACTGAAGCTTTCTTT.

The V call is TRBV5-1, the J call TRBJ2-2; maybe TRBD1 (5 bases). This CDR3 spans 15 amino acids. The germline V gene encodes CDR1 SGHRS and CDR2 YFSETQ. V gave up 0 bases and J gave up 4 bases, with 10 bases separating them. CDR3 loop: CASSLARQGTGELFF. As DNA, the CDR3 is TGCGCCAGCAGCTTGGCCCGCCAGGGCACCGGGGAGCTGTTTTTT.